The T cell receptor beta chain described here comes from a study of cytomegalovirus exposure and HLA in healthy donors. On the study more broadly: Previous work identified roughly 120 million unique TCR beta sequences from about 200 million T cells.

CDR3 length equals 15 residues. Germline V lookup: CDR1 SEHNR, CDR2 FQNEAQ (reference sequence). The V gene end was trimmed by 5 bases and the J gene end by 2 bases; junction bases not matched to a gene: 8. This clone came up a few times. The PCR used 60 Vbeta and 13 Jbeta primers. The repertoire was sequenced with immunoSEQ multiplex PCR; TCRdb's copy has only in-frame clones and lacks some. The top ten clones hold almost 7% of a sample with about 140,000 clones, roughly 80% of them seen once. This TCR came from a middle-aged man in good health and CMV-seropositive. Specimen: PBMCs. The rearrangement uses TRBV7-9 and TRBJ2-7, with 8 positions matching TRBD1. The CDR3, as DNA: TGTGCCAGCAGCCTGAAGGACAGGGCGCCCTACGAGCAGTACTTC. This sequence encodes CASSLKDRAPYEQYF. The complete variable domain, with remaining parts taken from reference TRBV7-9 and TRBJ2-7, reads DTGVSQNPRHKITKRGQNVTFRCDPISEHNRLYWYRQTLGQGPEFLTYFQNEAQLEKSRLLSDRFSAERPKGSFSTLEIQRTEQGDSAMYLCASSLKDRAPYEQYFGPGTRLTVT.